This T cell receptor beta chain was sequenced in a study of CD8 T cells in ankylosing spondylitis. CDR1 and CDR2 from the germline V gene are LGHDT and YNNKEL (reference sequence). Trimming shortened V by 2 bases and J by 1 base, and 5 bases separated the two germline ends. The CDR3 spans 14 residues. This clonotype came up once. What it binds is not known. Each CDR3 protein is one row after TCRdb ran MiXCR on the 5' RACE reads. The sample gives 670,000 or so distinct CDR3 sequences, under 20% of which show up once; 19% is in the top ten. Study-wide results and limits: For ankylosing spondylitis blood, a TCR beta motif of 7 or 8 highly homologous variants appeared characteristic.

J is TRBJ2-2 and V is TRBV3-1; D remains ambiguous. The specimen was blood, either unsorted or a sorted T cell fraction (not recorded which). The TCR originated in a male donor with ankylosing spondylitis. The CDR3, as DNA: TGTGCCAGCAGCCAAAAGAGGAACACCGGGGAGCTGTTTTTT. This gives the protein CASSQKRNTGELFF.